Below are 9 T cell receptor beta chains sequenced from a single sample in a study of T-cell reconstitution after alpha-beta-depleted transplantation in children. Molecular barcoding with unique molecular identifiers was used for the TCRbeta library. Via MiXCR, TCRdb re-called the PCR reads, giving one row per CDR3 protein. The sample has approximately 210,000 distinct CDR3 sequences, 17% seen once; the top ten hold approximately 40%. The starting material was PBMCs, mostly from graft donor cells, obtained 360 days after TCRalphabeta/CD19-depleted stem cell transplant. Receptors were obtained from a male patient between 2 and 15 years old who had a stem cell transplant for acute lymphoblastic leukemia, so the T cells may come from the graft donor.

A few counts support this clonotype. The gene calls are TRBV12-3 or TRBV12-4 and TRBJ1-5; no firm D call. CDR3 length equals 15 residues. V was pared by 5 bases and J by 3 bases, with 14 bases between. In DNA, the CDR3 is TGTGCCAGCAGTCCCCCGCCGGGGTACAATCAGCCCCAGCATTTT. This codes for CASSPPPGYNQPQHF.

The CDR3 coding sequence is TGTGCCAGCAGGCCCGGACAGGGGGCGAACGAGCAGTACTTC. Encoded protein: CASRPGQGANEQYF. The V and J genes are TRBV2 and TRBJ2-7; 11 positions match TRBD1. V lost 6 bases to trimming and J lost 5 bases; unmatched junction nucleotides: 6. The CDR3 extends over 14 amino acids. Per germline, CDR1 SNHLY and CDR2 FYNNEI.

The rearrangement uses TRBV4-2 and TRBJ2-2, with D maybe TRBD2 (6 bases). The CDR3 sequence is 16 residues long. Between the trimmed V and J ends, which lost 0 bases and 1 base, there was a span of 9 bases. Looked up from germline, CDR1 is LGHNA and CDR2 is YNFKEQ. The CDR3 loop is CASSQEGGVNTGELFF. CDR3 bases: TGTGCCAGCAGCCAAGAAGGAGGGGTGAACACCGGGGAGCTGTTTTTT.

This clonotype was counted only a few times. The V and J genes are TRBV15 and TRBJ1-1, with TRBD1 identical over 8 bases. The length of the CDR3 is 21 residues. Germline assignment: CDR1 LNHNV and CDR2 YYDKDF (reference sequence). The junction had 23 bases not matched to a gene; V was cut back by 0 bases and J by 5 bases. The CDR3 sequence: CATSRESPLPGQVNLGTEAFF. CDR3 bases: TGTGCCACCAGCAGAGAGTCGCCTCTCCCGGGACAGGTGAATTTGGGGACTGAAGCTTTCTTT.

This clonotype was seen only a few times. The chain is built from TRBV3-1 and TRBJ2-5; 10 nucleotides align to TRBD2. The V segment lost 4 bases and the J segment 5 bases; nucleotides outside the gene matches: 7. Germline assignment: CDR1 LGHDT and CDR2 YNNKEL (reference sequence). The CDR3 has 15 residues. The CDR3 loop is CASSPPASGSETQYF. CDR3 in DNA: TGTGCCAGCAGCCCCCCGGCTAGCGGGAGTGAGACCCAGTACTTC.

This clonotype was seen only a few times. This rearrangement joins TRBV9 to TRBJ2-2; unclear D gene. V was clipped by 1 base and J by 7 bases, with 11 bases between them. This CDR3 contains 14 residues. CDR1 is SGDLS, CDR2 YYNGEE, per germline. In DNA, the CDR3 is TGTGCCAGCAGCGTACAATTAGGGCACGGGGAGCTGTTTTTT. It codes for CASSVQLGHGELFF.

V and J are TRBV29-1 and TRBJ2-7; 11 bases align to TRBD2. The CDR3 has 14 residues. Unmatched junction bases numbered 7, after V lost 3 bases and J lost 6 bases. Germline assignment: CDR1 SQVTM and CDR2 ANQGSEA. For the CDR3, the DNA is TGCAGCGTTGATTTTACTAGCGGGGGAGGCGAGCAGTACTTC. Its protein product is CSVDFTSGGGEQYF.

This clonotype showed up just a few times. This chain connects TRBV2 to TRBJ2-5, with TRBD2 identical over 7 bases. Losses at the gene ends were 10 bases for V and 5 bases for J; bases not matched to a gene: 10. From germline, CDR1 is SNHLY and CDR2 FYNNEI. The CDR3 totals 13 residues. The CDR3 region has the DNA TGTGCCACCCGCGGGGGAGAGAGGGAGACCCAGTACTTC. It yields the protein CATRGGERETQYF.

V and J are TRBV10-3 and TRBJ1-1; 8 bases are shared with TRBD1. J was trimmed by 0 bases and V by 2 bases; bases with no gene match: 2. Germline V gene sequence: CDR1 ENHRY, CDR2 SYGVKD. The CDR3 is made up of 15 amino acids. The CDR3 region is CAISENRGVNTEAFF. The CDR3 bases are TGTGCCATCAGTGAGAACAGGGGGGTGAACACTGAAGCTTTCTTT.